The next 21 T cell receptor beta chains were all read from a single sample in a study of beta chain features in type 1 diabetes. Of the isolated RNA, all was reverse transcribed, and so the sequenced material was expressed TCRB transcripts. Produced via immunoSEQ multiplex PCR; TCRdb's table is partial and in-frame only. Here the sample spans more than 130,000 clones, less than 9% being singletons. The sequencing sample was made of central memory CD4+ T cells from blood. The receptors derive from a woman in her 30s in good health.

This clone has just a few counts. CDR3 DNA: TGTGCCAGCAGCCAATATAGGGGTACTGGGGCCAACGTCCTGACTTTC. Translation gives CASSQYRGTGANVLTF. The chain joins TRBV14 to TRBJ2-6; TRBD1 might be the D (5 bases). The germline gives CDR1 SGHDN, CDR2 FVKESK. The V gene lost 2 bases and the J gene lost 2 bases, with 10 bases spanning the gap. The CDR3 length is 16 residues.

For this clone: The same CDR3 also results from other DNA sequences found in this sample. The chain uses TRBV30 and TRBJ1-5; 10 bases fit TRBD1. V lost 3 bases to trimming and J lost 7 bases; unmatched junction nucleotides: 3. Per germline, CDR1 GTSNPN and CDR2 SVGIG (reference sequence). CDR3 size: 13 residues. The DNA for the CDR3 is TGTGCCTGGAGCGGGACAGGGGACCAGCCCCAGCATTTT. As protein: CAWSGTGDQPQHF.

This clone was picked up many times. The V and J genes are TRBV7-2 and TRBJ2-1, with 8 nucleotides matching TRBD2. The CDR3 runs 15 residues. Losses at the gene ends were 1 base for V and 7 bases for J; bases not matched to a gene: 6. Germline CDR1 and CDR2: SGHTA and FQGNSA. The CDR3 DNA follows: TGTGCCAGCAGCTTAGTAGCGGGGTTTAGTAATGAGCAGTTCTTC. Its protein is CASSLVAGFSNEQFF.

CDR3 sequence: CSVTGLAGAAYEQYF. The CDR3 nucleotides read TGCAGCGTCACAGGACTAGCGGGGGCCGCCTACGAGCAGTACTTC. V usage is TRBV29-1 and J usage is TRBJ2-7, with 13 bases lining up with TRBD2. This CDR3 spans 15 amino acids. The ends lost 6 bases at V and 2 bases at J; junction bases unmatched: 7. Germline CDR1 reads SQVTM; CDR2 reads ANQGSEA.

There are a few counts of this clone. The chain carries TRBV5-1 and TRBJ2-6, with 11 bases lining up with TRBD1. V was clipped by 0 bases and J by 1 base; unmatched bases: 3. Germline assignment: CDR1 SGHRS and CDR2 YFSETQ. This CDR3 has 18 amino acids. This chain's CDR3 is CASSLGGTGGSGANVLTF. The CDR3 DNA is TGCGCCAGCAGCTTGGGAGGGACAGGGGGTTCTGGGGCCAACGTCCTGACTTTC.

Only a few counts were recorded for this clone. The chain uses TRBV7-6 and TRBJ2-2, with 10 bases that match TRBD2. CDR3 size: 18 residues. The trim removed 1 base at V and 5 bases at J, leaving 10 bases unmatched. Germline CDR1 is SGHVS and CDR2 is FNYEAQ. The DNA of the CDR3 is TGTGCCAGCAGCTTAGAACCAGCGGGAGGGCGATGGACCGGGGAGCTGTTTTTT. This translates into CASSLEPAGGRWTGELFF.

This chain connects TRBV19 to TRBJ2-2; TRBD2 is a possible D gene (5 bases). The V end lost 7 bases, the J end lost 2 bases, and 11 bases lay between the germline ends. The CDR3 spans 14 residues. The germline CDR1 and CDR2 sequences are LNHDA and SQIVND (reference sequence). The CDR3 spells CASKRSLNTGELFF. DNA of the CDR3: TGTGCCAGTAAGCGGAGCCTCAACACCGGGGAGCTGTTTTTT.

Here the CDR3 DNA reads TGTGCCAGCAGCTTAGCCCCGTTACAGGACTATAGGCAGTTCTTC. Its translation: CASSLAPLQDYRQFF. The J gene is TRBJ2-1, the V gene TRBV11-2; tentative D call: TRBD2 (6 bases). Trimming shortened V by 1 base and J by 12 bases, and 19 bases separated the two germline ends. The CDR3 contains 15 residues. Per the germline V gene, CDR1 is SGHAT and CDR2 is FQNNGV.

This clone came up a few times. This sequence joins TRBV2 and TRBJ2-7, with TRBD1 as a possible D gene (6 bases). Germline CDR1 reads SNHLY; CDR2 reads FYNNEI. V lost 7 bases, J lost 3 bases, and 13 bases lay in between. This CDR3 contains 13 residues. DNA for the CDR3: TGTGCCAGCACCGGGGACATGGACTACGAGCAGTACTTC. It yields the protein CASTGDMDYEQYF. Looking up the rest from reference TRBV2 and TRBJ2-7 gives the full variable domain: EPEVTQTPSHQVTQMGQEVILRCVPISNHLYFYWYRQILGQKVEFLVSFYNNEISEKSEIFDDQFSVERPDGSNFTLKIRSTKLEDSAMYFCASTGDMDYEQYFGPGTRLTVT.

The rearrangement uses TRBV10-3 and TRBJ2-2; a possible D gene is TRBD1 (5 bases). The V end was cut by 10 bases, the J end by 4 bases, with 16 bases between. The CDR3 contains 14 residues. Per the germline V gene, CDR1 is ENHRY and CDR2 is SYGVKD. Here the CDR3 DNA reads TGTGCCACCACTCCGACAGATTCCACCGGGGAGCTGTTTTTT. Residues: CATTPTDSTGELFF.

The table lists this clone with a few counts. J is TRBJ1-1 and V is TRBV7-9, with D perhaps TRBD1 (6 bases). The ends were cut back, 1 base at V and 5 bases at J, with 11 bases in the middle. This CDR3 has 14 residues. Germline-derived CDR1 and CDR2 are SEHNR and FQNEAQ (reference sequence). The CDR3 DNA is TGTGCCAGCAGCTTAGACAGGCAGGGGACTGAAGCTTTCTTT. Translating it yields CASSLDRQGTEAFF.

The chain recombines TRBV4-3 with TRBJ2-3; D is perhaps TRBD1 (5 bases). CDR3 length: 13 residues. Germline loops: CDR1 LGHNA, CDR2 YSLEER. V was clipped by 0 bases and J by 5 bases, with 6 bases between them. The CDR3 here is CASSQEGVDTQYF. The CDR3 region has the DNA TGCGCCAGCAGCCAAGAAGGGGTAGATACGCAGTATTTT.

The gene calls are TRBV7-2 and TRBJ2-4; the D gene is possibly TRBD1 (6 bases). The V and J ends lost 5 bases and 8 bases respectively, with 16 bases between them. The CDR3 consists of 14 residues. Germline V gives CDR1 SGHTA, CDR2 FQGNSA. The CDR3, as DNA: TGTGCCAGCAGCCCGAGGCCAGGGGAGTACATTCAGTACTTC. Translating it yields CASSPRPGEYIQYF.

V is TRBV5-6 and J is TRBJ1-4; TRBD1 agrees at 10 bases. Per the germline V gene, CDR1 is SGHDT and CDR2 is YYEEEE. V was clipped by 4 bases and J by 8 bases; unmatched bases: 5. This CDR3 has 14 residues. The CDR3, as DNA: TGTGCCAGCAGCCGACAGGGGGCTGAAGAAAAACTGTTTTTT. Its protein product is CASSRQGAEEKLFF. Complete variable domain (other parts from reference TRBV5-6 and TRBJ1-4): DAGVTQSPTHLIKTRGQQVTLRCSPKSGHDTVSWYQQALGQGPQFIFQYYEEEERQRGNFPDRFSGHQFPNYSSELNVNALLLGDSALYLCASSRQGAEEKLFFGSGTQLSVL.

This clone showed up just a few times. V is TRBV6-5 and J is TRBJ1-1; D is undetermined. This CDR3 has 14 amino acids. The germline V gene has CDR1 MNHEY and CDR2 SVGAGI. V was clipped by 3 bases and J by 9 bases, with 17 bases between them. Here the CDR3 reads CASSYLVRESQAFF. The CDR3 nucleotides read TGTGCCAGCAGTTATCTGGTTCGGGAGTCGCAAGCTTTCTTT.

This clone was counted at least ten times. The chain uses TRBV5-4 and TRBJ2-5, with 9 bases lining up with TRBD1. The CDR3 spans 16 residues. Germline V gene data show CDR1 as SGHNT and CDR2 as YYREEE (reference sequence). J was trimmed by 5 bases and V by 1 base; bases with no gene match: 9. In DNA form, the CDR3 reads TGTGCCAGCAGCTTGATGAAAGGGACAGGGCGGGAGACCCAGTACTTC. It specifies CASSLMKGTGRETQYF.

This clone occurred a few times. V gene TRBV30 combines with J gene TRBJ1-4; D is uncertain. CDR1 is GTSNPN and CDR2 is SVGIG in the germline V gene (reference sequence). CDR3 length: 15 residues. V lost 2 bases, J lost 10 bases, and 20 bases lay in between. The CDR3 sequence: CAWSRPGLGSGKLFF. CDR3 nucleotides: TGTGCCTGGAGTCGACCCGGACTGGGGTCAGGAAAACTGTTTTTT.

This clone showed up just a few times. The chain uses TRBV28 and TRBJ1-2; D gene uncertain. Looked up from germline, CDR1 is MDHEN and CDR2 is SYDVKM. The CDR3 loop spans 13 amino acids. Trimming took 4 bases from V and 4 from J, leaving 10 bases between them. The CDR3 bases are TGTGCCAGCAGTTCCGAGGCTGCCTATGGCTACACCTTC. The encoded protein is CASSSEAAYGYTF.

There are a few counts of this clone. The CDR3 loop reads CASSFMTSGANEQFF. Written as DNA, the CDR3 is TGTGCCAGCAGTTTTATGACTAGCGGGGCCAATGAGCAGTTCTTC. The J gene is TRBJ2-1, the V gene TRBV27; 11 bases are a match to TRBD2. Germline trimming cut 3 bases from V and 6 bases from J; bases unmatched to any gene: 4. This CDR3 is 15 amino acids long. CDR1 and CDR2 (germline): MNHEY, SMNVEV (reference sequence).

The rearrangement uses TRBV7-9 and TRBJ2-1; D is unclear. Germline V gene sequence: CDR1 SEHNR, CDR2 FQNEAQ (reference sequence). V was pared by 8 bases and J by 4 bases, with 6 bases between. The CDR3 totals 11 residues. CDR3 bases: TGTGCCAGCGCCGGGTACAATGAGCAGTTCTTC. Translating gives CASAGYNEQFF.

The chain links TRBV28 to TRBJ2-5; no definite D call. The CDR3 is 16 residues long. Germline V gene sequence: CDR1 MDHEN, CDR2 SYDVKM. V lost 3 bases to trimming and J lost 4 bases, with 18 bases between them. The CDR3 coding sequence is TGTGCCAGCAGTTTCTCCCTGGATATGTTAGCAGAGACCCAGTACTTC. Protein sequence: CASSFSLDMLAETQYF.